This T cell receptor (beta chain) was found in a study of identical twins' blood T cells. Study-wide points: Mainly, cloneset size products determined shared clonotypes, twins included. Out-of-frame TCRbeta clonotypes reportedly had markedly more similar V usage in twins than unrelated donors.

In the case of this clonotype: Its antigen is as yet unknown.

Six healthy women, forming three identical twin pairs, donated samples. Source study methods: Per-library CDR3 reads ranged 2.2 to 3.6 million; clonotypes, ~90,000 to ~550,000. TCRdb fed the 5' RACE reads into MiXCR, producing one record per CDR3 protein. TCRdb, not the authors, supplied the V and J calls. Seen here are hundreds of thousands of distinct CDR3 sequences, over 25% observed once, and the top ten hold roughly 5.5%. This CDR3 spans 13 amino acids. Trimming stripped 4 bases from V and 2 bases from J, with 8 bases between. Germline CDR1 is MNHEY and CDR2 is SMNVEV (reference sequence). The chain combines TRBV27 with TRBJ1-2; D might be TRBD1 (5 bases). The receptor's source is a woman aged 18-49 years in good health. Sequences were obtained from PBMCs. In DNA form, the CDR3 reads TGTGCCAGCAGTTGGGACGGGAACTATGGCTACACCTTC. Translated: CASSWDGNYGYTF.